This T cell receptor (beta chain) was captured in a study of T cell responses to AZD1222 COVID-19 vaccine. TCRdb's table, derived via immunoSEQ multiplex PCR, lists solely in-frame clones and lacks some. Seen here are 190,000 or so clones, approximately 90% observed once, and the top ten hold 26%. Germline CDR1 SQVTM, CDR2 ANQGSEA. Trimming at V came to 7 bases and at J to 2 bases, leaving 8 bases not matched to a gene. The CDR3 is made up of 14 amino acids. There are a few counts of this clone. The antigen is undetermined. Findings and limits, study-wide: Seropositive status at baseline applied to only six AZD1222 recipients.

This TCR derives from an adult who received the AZD1222 COVID-19 vaccine. The V gene is TRBV29-1, the J gene TRBJ1-2; 9 nucleotides match TRBD1. Sequenced material: peripheral blood, taken 28 days after the second AZD1222 dose. The CDR3 DNA reads TGCAGCGGAAGGACCGGGACAGGGAACTATGGCTACACCTTC. Its protein product is CSGRTGTGNYGYTF.